These 13 T cell receptor beta chains came from one sample sequenced in a study of cytomegalovirus exposure and HLA in healthy donors. TCRdb's table, derived via immunoSEQ multiplex PCR, lists solely in-frame clones and lacks some. The table records more than 95,000 clones, around 94% of them present only once. Sequencing was performed on PBMCs. These receptors came from a woman aged 18-30 years in good health and CMV-seronegative.

The gene calls are TRBV10-3 and TRBJ2-2; maybe TRBD1 (8 bases). Germline CDR1 and CDR2: ENHRY and SYGVKD. V lost 6 bases and J lost 0, with 26 bases in between. CDR3 length: 20 residues. The CDR3 bases are TGTGCCATCAGGGCTGGACAGGGAAGGGCAGCGGGGTCGAACACCGGGGAGCTGTTTTTT. This sequence encodes CAIRAGQGRAAGSNTGELFF.

This clone was seen a single time. For the CDR3, the DNA is TGTGCCAGCAGTACCACTAGCGGGGCCTACAATGAGCAGTTCTTC. The encoded protein is CASSTTSGAYNEQFF. The J gene is TRBJ2-1, the V gene TRBV6-5; TRBD2 aligns across 10 bases. The germline gives CDR1 MNHEY, CDR2 SVGAGI. This CDR3 is built from 15 residues. Losses at the gene ends were 5 bases for V and 2 bases for J; bases not matched to a gene: 3.

The V call is TRBV9, the J call TRBJ2-3; possibly TRBD2 for D (7 bases). Trimming took 0 bases from V and 5 from J, leaving 13 bases between them. Germline-derived CDR1 and CDR2 are SGDLS and YYNGEE. This CDR3 has 15 amino acids. The CDR3 DNA reads as TGTGCCAGCAGCGTAGTCGGGGGGCATGAAGATACGCAGTATTTT. Its translation is CASSVVGGHEDTQYF.

The chain has TRBV5-1 and TRBJ2-1; TRBD2 aligns across 13 bases. From germline, CDR1 is SGHRS and CDR2 YFSETQ. The trim removed 4 bases at V and 9 bases at J, leaving 10 bases unmatched. CDR3 length equals 16 residues. The CDR3: CASSPRTSGRGGEQFF. In DNA form, the CDR3 reads TGCGCCAGCAGCCCTCGAACTAGCGGGAGGGGGGGTGAGCAGTTCTTC.

The chain is built from TRBV28 and TRBJ2-7, with D possibly matching TRBD2 (5 bases). Per germline, CDR1 MDHEN and CDR2 SYDVKM. Trimming removed 2 bases at V and 3 bases at J, with 8 bases between. This CDR3 comprises 13 residues. CDR3 coding DNA: TGTGCCAGCAGTTTACTAGCAAGCTACGAGCAGTACTTC. It encodes CASSLLASYEQYF.

The chain links TRBV6-1 to TRBJ2-6, with 10 bases that match TRBD1. This CDR3 comprises 19 residues. Germline values: CDR1 MNHNS, CDR2 SASEGT. V trimming: 2 bases; J trimming: 1 base; junction bases outside the gene matches: 8. This chain's CDR3 is CASSEWGQGFFSGANVLTF. CDR3 coding DNA: TGTGCCAGCAGTGAATGGGGACAGGGGTTTTTTTCTGGGGCCAACGTCCTGACTTTC.

The rearrangement links TRBV7-6 to TRBJ2-5, with 7 bases matching TRBD1. With V trimmed by 5 bases and J by 4 bases, 4 bases remained unmatched. CDR1 SGHVS and CDR2 FNYEAQ come from the germline V gene. CDR3 length: 13 amino acids. The CDR3 protein is CASSVDRAETQYF. The CDR3 bases are TGTGCCAGCAGCGTAGACAGGGCAGAGACCCAGTACTTC.

This sequence joins TRBV2 and TRBJ1-5; 8 bases line up with TRBD1. J gave up 5 bases and V 4 bases, and 4 bases lay outside the gene matches. Germline values: CDR1 SNHLY, CDR2 FYNNEI. The CDR3 runs 14 residues. This chain's CDR3 is CASSAPTGDQPQHF. The CDR3 DNA is TGTGCCAGCAGTGCCCCGACAGGGGATCAGCCCCAGCATTTT. The whole variable domain, remainder taken from reference TRBV2 and TRBJ1-5, is EPEVTQTPSHQVTQMGQEVILRCVPISNHLYFYWYRQILGQKVEFLVSFYNNEISEKSEIFDDQFSVERPDGSNFTLKIRSTKLEDSAMYFCASSAPTGDQPQHFGDGTRLSIL.

The rearrangement joins TRBV2 to TRBJ1-3; D may be TRBD1 (5 bases). Germline CDR1 is SNHLY and CDR2 is FYNNEI. This CDR3 is 15 amino acids long. Deletions cut 4 bases from V and 4 bases from J, with 14 bases between. The DNA for the CDR3 is TGTGCCAGCAGTGGACAGTCGAGTTCGGGAAACACCATATATTTT. This encodes CASSGQSSSGNTIYF. The full variable domain, completed using reference TRBV2 and TRBJ1-3, is EPEVTQTPSHQVTQMGQEVILRCVPISNHLYFYWYRQILGQKVEFLVSFYNNEISEKSEIFDDQFSVERPDGSNFTLKIRSTKLEDSAMYFCASSGQSSSGNTIYFGEGSWLTVV.

V gene TRBV28 combines with J gene TRBJ2-7; D might be TRBD2 (7 bases). This CDR3 has 12 amino acids. Per the germline V gene, CDR1 is MDHEN and CDR2 is SYDVKM. Trimming stripped 5 bases from V and 6 bases from J, with 11 bases between. CDR3 sequence: CASSGRGREQYF. Here the CDR3 DNA reads TGTGCCAGCAGTGGGCGGGGGCGCGAGCAGTACTTC.

J is TRBJ2-1 and V is TRBV27; maybe TRBD2 (5 bases). The germline CDR1 and CDR2 sequences are MNHEY and SMNVEV (reference sequence). V dropped 5 bases and J dropped 0 bases, with 14 bases sitting between them. The CDR3 is made up of 16 amino acids. The CDR3 DNA sequence: TGTGCCAGCAGTATGACTACTTCCAGCTCCTACAATGAGCAGTTCTTC. This encodes CASSMTTSSSYNEQFF.

V gene TRBV27 combines with J gene TRBJ1-1; no definite D call. CDR3 size: 13 residues. The V end was cut by 5 bases, the J end by 1 base, with 8 bases between. The germline V gene encodes CDR1 MNHEY and CDR2 SMNVEV (reference sequence). Here the CDR3 DNA reads TGTGCCAGCAGTCTTATCCCGAACACTGAAGCTTTCTTT. This translates into CASSLIPNTEAFF.

This chain uses TRBV7-9 with TRBJ1-2; a possible D gene is TRBD1 (5 bases). V lost 5 bases to trimming and J lost 8 bases, with 18 bases between them. This CDR3 has 14 amino acids. Germline assignment: CDR1 SEHNR and CDR2 FQNEAQ (reference sequence). In DNA, the CDR3 is TGTGCCAGCAGCCCGATTGCAGGGCCAAACGGCTACACCTTC. Amino acid sequence: CASSPIAGPNGYTF.